This TCR beta chain was identified during a study of neurological immune-mediated disorders. TCRdb recomputed calls from the 5' RACE reads with MiXCR, one row per CDR3 protein. The sample records 69,000 or so distinct CDR3 sequences, roughly 4.8% being singletons. The CDR3 spans 12 residues. The V end was cut by 1 base, the J end by 10 bases, with 9 bases between. Germline V gene data show CDR1 as SGHRS and CDR2 as YFSETQ. There are many counts of this clonotype. This clonotype was sampled from a woman in her 70s with multiple sclerosis. V gene TRBV5-1 combines with J gene TRBJ2-1; D unresolved. Sequenced sample: PBMCs. The CDR3 protein is CASSLRTEEQFF. CDR3 coding DNA: TGCGCCAGCAGCTTGAGGACGGAAGAGCAGTTCTTC. Supplemented by reference TRBV5-1 and TRBJ2-1, the full variable domain reads KAGVTQTPRYLIKTRGQQVTLSCSPISGHRSVSWYQQTPGQGLQFLFEYFSETQRNKGNFPGRFSGRQFSNSRSEMNVSTLELGDSALYLCASSLRTEEQFFGPGTRLTVL.